Shown below are 6 T cell receptor beta chains from a single sample sequenced in a study of cytomegalovirus exposure and HLA in healthy donors. The method was immunoSEQ multiplex PCR; TCRdb's version includes in-frame clones alone and lacks a portion of them. The sample has around 300,000 clones, roughly nine tenths seen once; the top ten hold roughly 1.1%. Sequencing was carried out using PBMCs. These receptors were collected from a woman aged 25 to 45 in good health and CMV-seropositive.

This chain links TRBV27 with TRBJ1-5, with unresolved D. V gave up 5 bases and J gave up 4 bases, with 15 bases separating them. The CDR3 is 15 amino acids. Germline CDR1 is MNHEY and CDR2 is SMNVEV (reference sequence). CDR3 nucleotides: TGTGCCAGCAGTGTAGCAGACGCGGCAAATCAGCCCCAGCATTTT. The encoded protein is CASSVADAANQPQHF.

The chain combines TRBV11-1 with TRBJ1-2; D perhaps matches TRBD1 (6 bases). Trimming took 5 bases from V and 2 from J, leaving 9 bases between them. The CDR3 totals 13 residues. Germline assignment: CDR1 SGHAT and CDR2 FQDESV (reference sequence). The CDR3 loop reads CASSPTGNYGYTF. In nucleotides, the CDR3 is TGTGCCAGCAGCCCTACAGGGAACTATGGCTACACCTTC.

Points on this clone: This sample includes further DNA sequences coding for the same CDR3. The V and J genes are TRBV4-3 and TRBJ2-7, with D perhaps matching TRBD2 (6 bases). The CDR3 spans 14 residues. The V end lost 1 base, the J end lost 2 bases, and 9 bases lay between the germline ends. Germline CDR1 LGHNA, CDR2 YSLEER. CDR3 in DNA: TGCGCCAGCAGCCAAGGCAGCGGGCCCTACGAGCAGTACTTC. Amino acid sequence: CASSQGSGPYEQYF.

Details on this clone: The same CDR3 is also encoded by other DNA sequences in this sample. V and J are TRBV29-1 and TRBJ2-5; D not certain. Trimming removed 5 bases from V and 1 base from J, with 8 bases in between. Germline assignment: CDR1 SQVTM and CDR2 ANQGSEA. CDR3 length: 12 residues. CDR3 bases: TGCAGCGTTCGCACTGGCCAAGAGACCCAGTACTTC. It encodes CSVRTGQETQYF.

The genes are TRBV4-2 and TRBJ2-7; no clear D gene. The length of the CDR3 is 17 residues. In germline, CDR1 is LGHNA, CDR2 YNFKEQ. Trimming shortened V by 0 bases and J by 1 base, and 16 bases separated the two germline ends. The DNA for the CDR3 is TGTGCCAGCAGCCAAGATAGAGGAGCCCGCTCGTCCTACGAGCAGTACTTC. Its translation: CASSQDRGARSSYEQYF.

The chain uses TRBV15 and TRBJ2-3; 9 bases line up with TRBD1. Germline assignment: CDR1 LNHNV and CDR2 YYDKDF (reference sequence). This CDR3 is 14 amino acids long. V lost 6 bases to trimming and J lost 3 bases; unmatched junction nucleotides: 4. Here the CDR3 DNA reads TGTGCCACCAGAGGGACAGGGATAACAGATACGCAGTATTTT. Translated: CATRGTGITDTQYF.